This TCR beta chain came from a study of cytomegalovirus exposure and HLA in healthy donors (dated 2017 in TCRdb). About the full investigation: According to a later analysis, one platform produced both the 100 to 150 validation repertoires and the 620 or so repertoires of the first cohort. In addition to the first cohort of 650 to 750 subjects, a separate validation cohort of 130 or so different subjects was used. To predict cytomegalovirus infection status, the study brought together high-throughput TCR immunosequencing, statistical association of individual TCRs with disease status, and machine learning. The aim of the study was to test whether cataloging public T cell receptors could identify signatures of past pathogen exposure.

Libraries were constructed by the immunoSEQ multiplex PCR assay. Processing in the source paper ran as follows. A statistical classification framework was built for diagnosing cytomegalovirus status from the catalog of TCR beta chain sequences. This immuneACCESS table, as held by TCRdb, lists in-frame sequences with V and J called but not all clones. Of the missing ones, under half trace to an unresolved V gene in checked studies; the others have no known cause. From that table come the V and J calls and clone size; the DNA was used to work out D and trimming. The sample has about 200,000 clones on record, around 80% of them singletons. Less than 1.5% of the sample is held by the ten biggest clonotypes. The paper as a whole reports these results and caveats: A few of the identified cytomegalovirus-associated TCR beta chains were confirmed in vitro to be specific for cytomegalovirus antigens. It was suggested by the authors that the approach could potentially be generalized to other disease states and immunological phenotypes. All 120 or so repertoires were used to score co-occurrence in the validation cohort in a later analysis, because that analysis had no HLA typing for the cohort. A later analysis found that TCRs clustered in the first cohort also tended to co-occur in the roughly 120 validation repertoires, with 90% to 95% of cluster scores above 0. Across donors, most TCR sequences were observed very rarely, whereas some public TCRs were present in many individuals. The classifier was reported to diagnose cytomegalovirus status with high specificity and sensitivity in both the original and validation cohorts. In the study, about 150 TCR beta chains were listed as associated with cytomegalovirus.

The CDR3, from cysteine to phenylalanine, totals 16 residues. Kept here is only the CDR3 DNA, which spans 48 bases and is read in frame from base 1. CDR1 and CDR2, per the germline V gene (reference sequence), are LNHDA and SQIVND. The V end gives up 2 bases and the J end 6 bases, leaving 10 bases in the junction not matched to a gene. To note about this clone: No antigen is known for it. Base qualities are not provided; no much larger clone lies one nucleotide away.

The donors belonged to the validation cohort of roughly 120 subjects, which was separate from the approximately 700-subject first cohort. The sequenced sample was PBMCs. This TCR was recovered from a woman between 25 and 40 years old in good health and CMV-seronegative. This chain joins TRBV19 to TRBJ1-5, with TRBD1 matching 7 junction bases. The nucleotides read TGTGCCAGTAGTATAAACGGTAGGGGGCTAGCTCAGCCCCAGCATTTT. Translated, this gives CASSINGRGLAQPQHF.